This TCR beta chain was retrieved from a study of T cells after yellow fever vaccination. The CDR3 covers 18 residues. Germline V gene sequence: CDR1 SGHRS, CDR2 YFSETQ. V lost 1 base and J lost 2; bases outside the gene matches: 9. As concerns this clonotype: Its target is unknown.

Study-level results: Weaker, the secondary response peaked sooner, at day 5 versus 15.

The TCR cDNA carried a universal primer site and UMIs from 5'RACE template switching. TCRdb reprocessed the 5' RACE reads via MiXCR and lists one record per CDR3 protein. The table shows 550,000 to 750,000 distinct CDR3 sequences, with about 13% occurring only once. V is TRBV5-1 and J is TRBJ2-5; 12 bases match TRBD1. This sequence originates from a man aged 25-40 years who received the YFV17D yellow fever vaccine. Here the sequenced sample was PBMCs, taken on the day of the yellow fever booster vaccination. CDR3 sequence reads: CASSLTGTGGRIQETQYF. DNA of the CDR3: TGCGCCAGCAGCTTGACCGGGACAGGGGGCCGGATACAAGAGACCCAGTACTTC.